One sample yielded the 25 T cell receptor beta chains listed below, sequenced in a study of blood T cell repertoires in COVID-19. Repertoires were generated with immunoSEQ multiplex PCR, while TCRdb's copy carries only in-frame clones and drops some. This table holds fewer than 200,000 clones, around 84% found once. Sequences were obtained from peripheral blood. The receptors here all came from a man in his forties or fifties with active or convalescent COVID-19.

To note about this clone: This sample also contains other DNA sequences that code for the same CDR3. The chain recombines TRBV5-1 with TRBJ1-1; 7 bases are a match to TRBD1. The CDR3 is made up of 15 amino acids. The V gene end was trimmed by 0 bases and the J gene end by 1 base; junction bases not matched to a gene: 3. CDR1 is SGHRS, CDR2 YFSETQ, per germline. CDR3 coding DNA: TGCGCCAGCAGCTTGGACAGGGGAGCGAACACTGAAGCTTTCTTT. This codes for CASSLDRGANTEAFF.

The chain carries TRBV20-1 and TRBJ1-2; D not certain. Germline V gives CDR1 DFQATT, CDR2 SNEGSKA (reference sequence). V lost 3 bases to trimming and J lost 6 bases, with 14 bases between them. The CDR3 is 13 residues long. CDR3 in amino acids: CSASFRGIHGYTF. CDR3 coding DNA: TGCAGTGCTAGTTTTCGGGGTATCCATGGCTACACCTTC.

The chain has TRBV4-2 and TRBJ1-1; 7 bases are shared with TRBD1. V lost 1 base and J lost 3; bases outside the gene matches: 11. Germline-derived CDR1 and CDR2 are LGHNA and YNFKEQ. The CDR3 consists of 17 residues. The CDR3 spells CASSQVGQASRYTEAFF. CDR3 nucleotides: TGTGCCAGCAGCCAAGTCGGACAGGCATCAAGGTACACTGAAGCTTTCTTT.

CDR3 sequence: CASKQRNTEAFF. The DNA of the CDR3 is TGTGCCAGCAAACAACGGAACACTGAAGCTTTCTTT. The rearrangement uses TRBV28 and TRBJ1-1; unclear D gene. The CDR3 consists of 12 residues. Germline CDR1 reads MDHEN; CDR2 reads SYDVKM. The ends were cut back, 7 bases at V and 1 base at J, with 7 bases in the middle. Full variable domain (rest looked up from reference TRBV28 and TRBJ1-1): DVKVTQSSRYLVKRTGEKVFLECVQDMDHENMFWYRQDPGLGLRLIYFSYDVKMKEKGDIPEGYSVSREKKERFSLILESASTNQTSMYLCASKQRNTEAFFGQGTRLTVV.

The V gene is TRBV6-1, the J gene TRBJ1-2; D may be TRBD1 (5 bases). The CDR3 has 15 residues. Germline assignment: CDR1 MNHNS and CDR2 SASEGT. Trimming took off 3 bases at V and 5 bases at J, with 16 bases between the two ends. The CDR3 loop reads CASSDVLGGEYGYTF. CDR3 in DNA: TGTGCCAGCAGTGATGTCTTAGGAGGGGAATATGGCTACACCTTC.

V gene TRBV11-1 combines with J gene TRBJ2-2, with 7 bases aligning to TRBD1. Per germline, CDR1 SGHAT and CDR2 FQDESV (reference sequence). The J segment lost 0 bases and the V segment lost 5 bases, leaving 6 bases of the junction unmatched. The CDR3 totals 16 residues. This CDR3 is CASSIRQGANTGELFF. CDR3 DNA: TGTGCCAGCAGCATTAGACAGGGCGCGAACACCGGGGAGCTGTTTTTT.

This chain joins TRBV7-9 and TRBJ2-5, with D possibly TRBD1 on 6 matching bases. The CDR3 length is 13 residues. With 5 bases removed from V and 3 bases from J, the gap between germline ends came to 10 bases. CDR1 SEHNR and CDR2 FQNEAQ come from the germline V gene (reference sequence). The CDR3 spells CASSRRTEETQYF. CDR3 bases: TGTGCCAGCAGCAGACGGACAGAAGAGACCCAGTACTTC.

This chain connects TRBV28 to TRBJ1-6; TRBD1 matches at 9 bases. V gave up 0 bases and J gave up 7 bases; unmatched junction bases: 4. Germline CDR1 is MDHEN and CDR2 is SYDVKM. There are 16 residues in the CDR3. The CDR3 sequence is CASSLWGQGGNSPLHF. CDR3 nucleotide sequence: TGTGCCAGCAGTTTATGGGGACAGGGCGGGAATTCACCCCTCCACTTT. Full variable domain (missing parts from reference TRBV28 and TRBJ1-6): DVKVTQSSRYLVKRTGEKVFLECVQDMDHENMFWYRQDPGLGLRLIYFSYDVKMKEKGDIPEGYSVSREKKERFSLILESASTNQTSMYLCASSLWGQGGNSPLHFGNGTRLTVT.

The chain employs TRBV11-2 and TRBJ1-1, with 8 positions matching TRBD1. V shed 0 bases, J shed 6 bases, and the junction held 6 bases outside the gene matches. The CDR3 totals 15 residues. CDR1 is SGHAT, CDR2 FQNNGV, per germline. CDR3: CASSLDRGQGAEAFF. As DNA, the CDR3 is TGTGCCAGCAGCTTAGATCGCGGACAGGGCGCTGAAGCTTTCTTT. The variable domain in full, completed from reference TRBV11-2 and TRBJ1-1, reads EAGVAQSPRYKIIEKRQSVAFWCNPISGHATLYWYQQILGQGPKLLIQFQNNGVVDDSQLPKDRFSAERLKGVDSTLKIQPAKLEDSAVYLCASSLDRGQGAEAFFGQGTRLTVV.

The chain uses TRBV2 and TRBJ2-7, with unresolved D. The CDR3 length is 16 residues. V was clipped by 3 bases and J by 3 bases, with 18 bases between them. Germline V gives CDR1 SNHLY, CDR2 FYNNEI. CDR3 sequence (DNA): TGTGCCAGCAGTGAGATTCCCGGTCCTTCGAACTACGAGCAGTACTTC. Protein: CASSEIPGPSNYEQYF.

This chain links TRBV4-1 with TRBJ1-4; perhaps TRBD1 as D (6 bases). Trimming took off 0 bases at V and 5 bases at J, with 10 bases between the two ends. Germline values: CDR1 MGHRA, CDR2 YSYEKL. The CDR3 loop spans 15 amino acids. As DNA, the CDR3 is TGCGCCAGCAGCCAAGAGGACAGCGAAAATGAAAAACTGTTTTTT. Its protein product is CASSQEDSENEKLFF.

The chain combines TRBV3-1 (or the pseudogene TRBV3-2) with TRBJ1-1; D perhaps matches TRBD1 (5 bases). The CDR3 is 14 amino acids. Germline assignment: CDR1 LGHDT and CDR2 YNNKEL (reference sequence). The germline V and J ends were trimmed by 1 base and 3 bases, with 9 bases remaining between them. The CDR3 is CASSQGGGDTEAFF. CDR3 nucleotides: TGTGCCAGCAGCCAAGGTGGGGGGGACACTGAAGCTTTCTTT.

The chain is built from TRBV24-1 and TRBJ1-1; D perhaps matches TRBD1 (6 bases). Trimming removed 2 bases at V and 7 bases at J, with 10 bases between. CDR3 length: 13 amino acids. Germline V gene sequence: CDR1 KGHDR, CDR2 SFDVKD. The CDR3 region has the DNA TGTGCCACCAGTGATTATTCAGGGGATGAAGCTTTCTTT. It yields the protein CATSDYSGDEAFF.

This clone has just a few counts. The chain has TRBV5-1 and TRBJ2-7; D unresolved. Germline V gene lookup returns CDR1 SGHRS and CDR2 YFSETQ. V dropped 6 bases and J dropped 3 bases, with 7 bases sitting between them. This CDR3 comprises 11 residues. CDR3 region: CASTDNYEQYF. DNA for the CDR3: TGCGCCAGCACCGACAACTACGAGCAGTACTTC. Complete variable domain (other parts from reference TRBV5-1 and TRBJ2-7): KAGVTQTPRYLIKTRGQQVTLSCSPISGHRSVSWYQQTPGQGLQFLFEYFSETQRNKGNFPGRFSGRQFSNSRSEMNVSTLELGDSALYLCASTDNYEQYFGPGTRLTVT.

V is TRBV28 and J is TRBJ2-3, with D maybe TRBD2 (7 bases). V gave up 6 bases and J gave up 5 bases, with 18 bases separating them. CDR1 is MDHEN, CDR2 SYDVKM, per germline. CDR3 length equals 15 residues. DNA of the CDR3: TGTGCCAGCAGGATTGGCGGGGGCCGTGGAGATACGCAGTATTTT. Amino acid sequence: CASRIGGGRGDTQYF.

In this sample, this clone turned up once. This rearrangement joins TRBV6-1 to TRBJ1-4; D ambiguous. V lost 0 bases and J 5 bases, leaving 10 bases between the germline ends. The CDR3 is made up of 15 amino acids. CDR1 and CDR2 (germline): MNHNS, SASEGT. The CDR3 is CASSEAGRRNEKLFF. The CDR3 DNA reads as TGTGCCAGCAGTGAAGCAGGGAGACGGAATGAAAAACTGTTTTTT.

The chain combines TRBV21-1 with TRBJ2-5; the table's D call of TRBD2 was not tested on the DNA. TRBV21-1 is a recognized pseudogene. The CDR3 is made up of 17 amino acids. CDR3 sequence reads: CASSSMRARGYQETQYF. The CDR3 nucleotides read TGTGCCAGCAGTAGCATGCGGGCACGGGGGTACCAAGAGACCCAGTACTTC.

The chain has TRBV10-3 and TRBJ2-3; maybe TRBD1 (5 bases). This CDR3 contains 14 residues. Trimming removed 5 bases from V and 0 bases from J, with 9 bases in between. Germline V gene data show CDR1 as ENHRY and CDR2 as SYGVKD. The CDR3 DNA reads as TGTGCCATCAGTTCGACAGCTAGCACAGATACGCAGTATTTT. Protein: CAISSTASTDTQYF.

In this sample, this clone turned up once. CDR3 DNA sequence: TGTGCCAGCAGTTTCCAGGGGGGCTACGAGCAGTACTTC. Translated, it gives CASSFQGGYEQYF. This rearrangement joins TRBV12-3 or TRBV12-4 to TRBJ2-7; perhaps TRBD1 as D (7 bases). CDR3 length equals 13 residues. V was clipped by 3 bases and J by 3 bases, with 9 bases between them.

The V and J genes are TRBV30 and TRBJ2-3; 12 bases align to TRBD2. Germline loops: CDR1 GTSNPN, CDR2 SVGIG (reference sequence). This CDR3 is built from 17 residues. The J segment lost 3 bases and the V segment lost 4 bases, leaving 11 bases of the junction unmatched. The CDR3 coding sequence is TGTGCCTGGACCCCGGGAACTAGCGGGGGGTCGACAGATACGCAGTATTTT. Protein sequence: CAWTPGTSGGSTDTQYF.

The chain recombines TRBV12-3 or TRBV12-4 with TRBJ1-2; tentatively, D is TRBD1 (6 bases). V dropped 3 bases and J dropped 8 bases, with 13 bases sitting between them. The CDR3 consists of 13 residues. The CDR3 nucleotides are TGTGCCAGCAGTTTTGTTATAACAGGGGGCTACACCTTC. Amino acids: CASSFVITGGYTF.

The chain links TRBV13 to TRBJ1-5; the D is unclear. Germline CDR1 PRHDT, CDR2 FYEKMQ (reference sequence). The V end was cut by 9 bases, the J end by 6 bases, with 12 bases between. The CDR3 runs to 12 residues. In nucleotides, the CDR3 is TGTGCCAGTTCACTGCCTGGTCAGCCCCAGCATTTT. Residues: CASSLPGQPQHF.

This chain joins TRBV3-1 (or the pseudogene TRBV3-2) and TRBJ1-6; TRBD1 might be the D (6 bases). CDR3 size: 17 residues. Looked up from germline, CDR1 is LGHDT and CDR2 is YNNKEL (reference sequence). V lost 5 bases and J lost 0, with 14 bases in between. In nucleotides, the CDR3 is TGTGCCAGCAGCTTGGGGGCGAGGAGCTCCTATAATTCACCCCTCCACTTT. Protein sequence: CASSLGARSSYNSPLHF.

The chain combines TRBV6-5 with TRBJ1-2, with D perhaps matching TRBD1 (5 bases). CDR1 MNHEY and CDR2 SVGAGI come from the germline V gene. The V end was cut by 7 bases, the J end by 5 bases, with 14 bases between. The CDR3 extends over 13 amino acids. The CDR3 DNA reads as TGTGCCAGCAAAGAGAACAGGAAGTATGGCTACACCTTC. It translates to CASKENRKYGYTF.

The V and J genes are TRBV30 and TRBJ2-7; maybe TRBD1 (6 bases). Trimming pared 5 bases from V and 5 bases from J, leaving 10 bases between. Germline CDR1 GTSNPN, CDR2 SVGIG (reference sequence). The length of the CDR3 is 11 residues. DNA for the CDR3: TGTGCCTGGGGGACATATCACGAGCAGTACTTC. It encodes CAWGTYHEQYF.